What follows describes a single T cell receptor (beta chain). Antigen unknown. The data belong to a study of T cell responses to AZD1222 COVID-19 vaccine. The study's findings and limits: Regions 160-218 and 743-854 held dominance among vaccine-associated CD4 TCRs, which spanned spike. Two doses of AZD1222 preceded a rise in Spike-specific TCR breadth and depth.

The method was immunoSEQ multiplex PCR; TCRdb's version includes in-frame clones alone and lacks a portion of them. The table includes tens of thousands of clones, about 90% detected once. Trimming at V came to 4 bases and at J to 0 bases, leaving 4 bases not matched to a gene. Germline V gives CDR1 KGHSH, CDR2 LQKENI. The CDR3 contains 15 residues. The starting material was peripheral blood, obtained on day 0 of MenACWY control vaccination. The sequence came from an adult in good health. The chain joins TRBV18 to TRBJ1-1; 8 bases agree with TRBD1. CDR3 protein: CASSQQGEMNTEAFF. Here the CDR3 DNA reads TGTGCCAGCTCACAACAGGGGGAAATGAACACTGAAGCTTTCTTT. The full variable domain, completed using reference TRBV18 and TRBJ1-1, is NAGVMQNPRHLVRRRGQEARLRCSPMKGHSHVYWYRQLPEEGLKFMVYLQKENIIDESGMPKERFSAEFPKEGPSILRIQQVVRGDSAAYFCASSQQGEMNTEAFFGQGTRLTVV.